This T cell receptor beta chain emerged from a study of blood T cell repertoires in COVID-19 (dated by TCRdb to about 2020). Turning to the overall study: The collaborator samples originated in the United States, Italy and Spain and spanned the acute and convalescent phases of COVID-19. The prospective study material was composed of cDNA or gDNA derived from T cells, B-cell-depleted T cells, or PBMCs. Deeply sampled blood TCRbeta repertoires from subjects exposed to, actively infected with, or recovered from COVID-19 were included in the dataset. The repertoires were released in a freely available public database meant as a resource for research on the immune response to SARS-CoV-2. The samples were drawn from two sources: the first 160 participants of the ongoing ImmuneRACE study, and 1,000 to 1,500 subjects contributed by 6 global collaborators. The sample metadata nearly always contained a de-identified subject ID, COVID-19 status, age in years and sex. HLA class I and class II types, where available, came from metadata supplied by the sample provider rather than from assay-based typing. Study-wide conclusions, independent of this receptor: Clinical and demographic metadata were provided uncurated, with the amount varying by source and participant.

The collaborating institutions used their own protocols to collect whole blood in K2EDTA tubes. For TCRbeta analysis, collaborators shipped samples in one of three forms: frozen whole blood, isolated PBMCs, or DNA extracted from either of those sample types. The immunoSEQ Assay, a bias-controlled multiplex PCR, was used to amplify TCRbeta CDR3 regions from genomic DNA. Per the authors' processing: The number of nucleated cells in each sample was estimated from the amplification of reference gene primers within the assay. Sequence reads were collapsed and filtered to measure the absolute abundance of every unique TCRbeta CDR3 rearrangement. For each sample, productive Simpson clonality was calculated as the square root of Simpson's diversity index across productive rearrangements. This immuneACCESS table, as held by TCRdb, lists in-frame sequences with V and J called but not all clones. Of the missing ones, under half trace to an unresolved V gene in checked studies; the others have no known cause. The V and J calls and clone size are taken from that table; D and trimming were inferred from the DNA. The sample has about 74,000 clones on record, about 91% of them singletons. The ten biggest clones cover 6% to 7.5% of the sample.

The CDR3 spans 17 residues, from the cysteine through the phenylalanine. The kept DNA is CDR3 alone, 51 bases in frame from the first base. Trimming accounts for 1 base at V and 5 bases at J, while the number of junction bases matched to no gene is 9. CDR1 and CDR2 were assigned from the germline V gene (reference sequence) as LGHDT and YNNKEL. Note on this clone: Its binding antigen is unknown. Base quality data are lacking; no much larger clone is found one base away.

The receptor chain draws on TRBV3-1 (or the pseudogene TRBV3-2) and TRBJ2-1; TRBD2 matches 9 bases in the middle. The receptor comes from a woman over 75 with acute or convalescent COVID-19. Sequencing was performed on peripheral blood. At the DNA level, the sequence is TGTGCCAGCAGCCAAGGTCTAATGCTAGCGGGGAACAATGAGCAGTTCTTC. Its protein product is CASSQGLMLAGNNEQFF.